The sequence of this T cell receptor (beta chain) was determined in a study of PD-L1 blockade in urothelial cancer. Germline CDR1 is SGHTA and CDR2 is FQGTGA. V lost 5 bases to trimming and J lost 7 bases, with 12 bases between them. The CDR3 is made up of 13 amino acids. TCRdb keeps only in-frame clones here, not all; method: immunoSEQ multiplex PCR. The sample records fewer than 130,000 clones, around 85% being singletons. The sequencing used PBMCs, collected around atezolizumab (anti-PD-L1) treatment. The receptor was derived from a man aged 50-60 years with urothelial cancer. The V and J genes are TRBV7-3 and TRBJ2-1, with D perhaps matching TRBD2 (5 bases). CDR3 DNA: TGTGCCAGCAGCCCCCACGGGGAGAATGAGCAGTTCTTC. It encodes CASSPHGENEQFF.